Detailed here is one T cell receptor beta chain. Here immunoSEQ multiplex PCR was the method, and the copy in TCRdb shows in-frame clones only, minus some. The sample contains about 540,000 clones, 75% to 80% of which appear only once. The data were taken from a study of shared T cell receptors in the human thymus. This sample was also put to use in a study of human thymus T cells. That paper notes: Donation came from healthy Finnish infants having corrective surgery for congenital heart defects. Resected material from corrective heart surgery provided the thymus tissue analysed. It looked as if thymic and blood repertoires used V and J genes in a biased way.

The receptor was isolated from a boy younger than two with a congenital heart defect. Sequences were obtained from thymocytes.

CDR3 bases: TGTGCCTGGAGAAGGGACAGGCAGATGAACACTGAAGCTTTCTTT. This translates into CAWRRDRQMNTEAFF. This chain uses TRBV30 with TRBJ1-1; TRBD1 matches 8 bases. Per germline, CDR1 GTSNPN and CDR2 SVGIG (reference sequence). There are 15 residues in the CDR3. V shed 3 bases and J 0 bases; nucleotides not matched to a gene: 6.